This TCR beta chain was recovered during a study of metastatic and nonmetastatic thyroid tumors. Every patient was untreated before thyroid surgery. TCRdb reanalyzed the PCR reads via MiXCR. Here the sample spans 9,000 or so clones, about 15% being singletons. There are 11 residues in the CDR3. Germline assignment: CDR1 GTSNPN and CDR2 SVGIG (reference sequence). The V gene lost 7 bases and the J gene lost 3 bases, with 10 bases spanning the gap. The V gene is TRBV30, the J gene TRBJ2-7, with D possibly being TRBD1 (6 bases). The receptor's source is a female donor with papillary thyroid cancer or a benign thyroid nodule (not recorded which). Some clones in this sample may be carry-over from other donors' samples. The sequencing sample was made of blood. For the CDR3, the DNA is TGTGCCTATGGCAGGGGCTACGAGCAGTACTTC. The encoded protein is CAYGRGYEQYF.